This record looks at one T cell receptor (beta chain) sequence and its context. Germline V CDR1 and CDR2: GTSNPN, SVGIG (reference sequence). The length of the CDR3 is 15 residues. V was cut by 5 bases and J by 2 bases, with 15 bases left in between. This table comes from immunoSEQ multiplex PCR, and its TCRdb copy is limited to in-frame clones, with some not included. The sample has about 210,000 clones; 80% are singletons. Participants were aged about 18 to 89 years from roughly 26 US areas. Clinical history as reported by participants underpinned cohort assignment. The data are from a study of blood T cell repertoires in COVID-19. Study background: The origin of the acute and convalescent COVID-19 samples was the United States, Italy and Spain.

This TCR was recovered from a man under 40 with acute COVID-19. The sequenced material came from PBMCs or T cells enriched from blood (not recorded which). The V and J genes are TRBV30 and TRBJ2-2; possible D gene TRBD2, 7 bases. The CDR3 protein is CAWRRGGGNTGELFF. CDR3 nucleotides: TGTGCCTGGCGGAGGGGCGGGGGCAACACCGGGGAGCTGTTTTTT.